The TCR beta chain described here comes from a study of molecular identifiers for immune sequencing clone quantification. Bulk TCR libraries used previously described methods and listed TCR primers. One entry per CDR3 protein, called by TCRdb with MiXCR from the PCR reads. The repertoire holds approximately 100,000 distinct CDR3 sequences, roughly a third seen once, with 4% to 5% in the top ten. Points from the study as a whole: Roughly 950,000 naive cells reportedly did not prevent detection of spiked Jurkat TCR RNA from one cell.

Naive CD8 T cells were sorted as CD8+CD4-CCR7+CD45RA+. The table lists this clonotype with many counts. Its antigen is still unknown. The V segment lost 4 bases and the J segment 9 bases; nucleotides outside the gene matches: 11. The CDR3 contains 15 residues. The origin of this receptor is a human donor in good health. Some libraries in this study had Jurkat cell RNA spiked in. The V and J genes are TRBV23-1 and TRBJ2-1, with 8 nucleotides matching TRBD2. TRBV23-1 is identified as an open reading frame with a role that is uncertain. The sequencing sample was made of naive CD8+ T cells from blood, with Jurkat cell RNA spiked in. Subset here: FACS-sorted CD8+CD4-CCR7+CD45RA+ naive T cells. The DNA of the CDR3 is TGCGCCAGCAGTCGGAGGGGACTAGTCCGTTCTGAGCAGTTCTTC. It specifies CASSRRGLVRSEQFF.